A single sample is the source of the 11 T cell receptor beta chains below, sequenced in a study of cytomegalovirus exposure and HLA in healthy donors. 60 Vbeta and 13 Jbeta primers were used in PCR. Sequencing was performed with immunoSEQ multiplex PCR; in TCRdb, only in-frame clones are kept and a portion is missing. The data contain roughly 73,000 clones, 75% to 80% of them seen just once; the ten biggest clones take up nearly 3.5%. The sequencing input was PBMCs. These receptors all come from a man aged 35-49 years in good health and CMV-seronegative.

The rearrangement uses TRBV5-8 and TRBJ2-5, with a possible D match to TRBD1 (5 bases). Trimming took 0 bases from V and 2 from J, leaving 20 bases between them. Per germline, CDR1 SGHTS and CDR2 YDEGEE. The CDR3 covers 18 residues. This CDR3 is CASSLASGSSGQQETQYF. In DNA, the CDR3 is TGTGCCAGCAGCTTGGCCTCCGGATCTTCAGGGCAACAAGAGACCCAGTACTTC. Complete variable domain (other parts from reference TRBV5-8 and TRBJ2-5): EAGVTQSPTHLIKTRGQQATLRCSPISGHTSVYWYQQALGLGLQFLLWYDEGEERNRGNFPPRFSGRQFPNYSSELNVNALELEDSALYLCASSLASGSSGQQETQYFGPGTRLLVL.

The V call is TRBV19, the J call TRBJ1-3, with 10 bases identical to TRBD1. V gave up 5 bases and J gave up 0 bases; unmatched junction bases: 10. Germline assignment: CDR1 LNHDA and CDR2 SQIVND (reference sequence). This CDR3 region has 18 residues. CDR3 DNA: TGTGCCAGTAGTCGGGACAGGGGACAAGATTTCTCTGGAAACACCATATATTTT. Its protein product is CASSRDRGQDFSGNTIYF.

This rearrangement joins TRBV5-4 to TRBJ1-1; 8 positions match TRBD1. With V trimmed by 4 bases and J by 5 bases, 4 bases remained unmatched. Looked up from germline, CDR1 is SGHNT and CDR2 is YYREEE (reference sequence). This CDR3 contains 13 residues. In DNA form, the CDR3 reads TGTGCCAGCAGCGGACAGGGAGGTACTGAAGCTTTCTTT. It specifies CASSGQGGTEAFF.

The gene calls are TRBV27 and TRBJ2-6, with 10 bases that match TRBD1. The V and J ends lost 8 bases and 0 bases, in that order; junction bases with no gene match: 4. Germline CDR1 reads MNHEY; CDR2 reads SMNVEV (reference sequence). This CDR3 is 16 amino acids long. Here the CDR3 reads CASGDRGHSGANVLTF. DNA for the CDR3: TGTGCCAGCGGGGACAGGGGCCACTCTGGGGCCAACGTCCTGACTTTC. Complete variable domain (other parts from reference TRBV27 and TRBJ2-6): EAQVTQNPRYLITVTGKKLTVTCSQNMNHEYMSWYRQDPGLGLRQIYYSMNVEVTDKGDVPEGYKVSRKEKRNFPLILESPSPNQTSLYFCASGDRGHSGANVLTFGAGSRLTVL.

The chain has TRBV6-6 and TRBJ1-1; a possible D gene is TRBD1 (5 bases). CDR1 is MNHNY, CDR2 SVGAGI, per germline (reference sequence). V was shortened by 2 bases and J by 4 bases, with 11 bases between the two germline ends. This CDR3 comprises 14 residues. The CDR3 nucleotides are TGTGCCAGCAGTTACAGACAGTTCGGCACTGAAGCTTTCTTT. This gives the protein CASSYRQFGTEAFF.

This clone was seen just once. This sequence joins TRBV28 and TRBJ1-1; D unresolved. Germline-derived CDR1 and CDR2 are MDHEN and SYDVKM. The CDR3 is made up of 12 amino acids. V lost 5 bases and J lost 11, with 15 bases in between. CDR3 loop: CASSPNRHEAFF. CDR3 nucleotide sequence: TGTGCCAGCAGTCCCAACCGCCATGAGGCTTTCTTT.

This clone has just one count. This chain uses TRBV27 with TRBJ2-2, with D unclear. CDR1 is MNHEY, CDR2 SMNVEV, per germline (reference sequence). This CDR3 is 14 amino acids long. The V and J ends lost 3 bases and 4 bases respectively, with 9 bases between them. DNA for the CDR3: TGTGCCAGCAGTTTTTACGGAGCCACCGGGGAGCTGTTTTTT. Its translation is CASSFYGATGELFF.

V usage is TRBV18 and J usage is TRBJ2-3; 8 bases align to TRBD2. The germline V gene has CDR1 KGHSH and CDR2 LQKENI. The ends lost 2 bases at V and 2 bases at J; junction bases unmatched: 3. The CDR3 totals 15 residues. CDR3 DNA: TGTGCCAGCTCACCAAGTAGCGGGGACACAGATACGCAGTATTTT. This codes for CASSPSSGDTDTQYF.

The genes are TRBV11-2 and TRBJ1-2; D perhaps matches TRBD1 (5 bases). This CDR3 is 13 amino acids long. The germline CDR1 and CDR2 sequences are SGHAT and FQNNGV. V was shortened by 1 base and J by 8 bases, with 11 bases between the two germline ends. The CDR3 sequence: CASSLGGPEGYTF. For the CDR3, the DNA is TGTGCCAGCAGCTTAGGGGGCCCAGAAGGCTACACCTTC.

The chain recombines TRBV5-6 with TRBJ2-5; D is uncertain. Germline V gives CDR1 SGHDT, CDR2 YYEEEE. CDR3 length equals 11 residues. Trimming shortened V by 3 bases and J by 5 bases, and 5 bases separated the two germline ends. As DNA, the CDR3 is TGTGCCAGCAGCTCCCTGGAGACCCAGTACTTC. Translated, it gives CASSSLETQYF.

This clone has only a few counts. A junction end diverges from the germline sequence, so it may reflect a read error. V and J are TRBV6-5 and TRBJ2-1; 9 bases are shared with TRBD2. The length of the CDR3 is 15 residues. CDR1 and CDR2 (germline): MNHEY, SVGAGI. The CDR3 region is CASRTGTSSSNEQFF. In nucleotides, the CDR3 is TGTGCCAGCAGGACCGGGACTAGCTCCTCCAATGAGCAGTTCTTC.